The clone carrying this T cell receptor beta chain appeared once. Its antigen is unknown. The data stem from a study of T cell repertoires in cytomegalovirus infection. The overall study: Through public TCR beta signatures, both CMV infection and matching HLA type were indicated. General observations from the study: There were carriers of CMV plus the relevant HLA, and cumulative public TCR beta family frequency identified them.

MiXCR, run by TCRdb on the reads, gives a single entry per CDR3 protein. The sample consists of fewer than 300,000 distinct CDR3 sequences, roughly a quarter of them appearing once. V was clipped by 2 bases and J by 4 bases; unmatched bases: 7. This CDR3 contains 16 residues. The receptor's source is a human donor in good health (CMV status not recorded). Some clones in this sample may be carry-over from other donors' samples. V and J are TRBV12-3 or TRBV12-4 and TRBJ2-3, with 9 bases aligning to TRBD2. What was sequenced was PBMCs. The CDR3 nucleotides read TGTGCCAGCAGTTTATACCTAGCGGGAACCCCAGATACGCAGTATTTT. Residues: CASSLYLAGTPDTQYF.